A single sample gave rise to the 6 T cell receptor beta chains below, sequenced in a study of blood T cells in healthy people across ages. It was with a sample-barcoded 5' primer and a J-beta primer mix that a second PCR of about 6 to 11 cycles was run. TCRdb reprocessed the 5' RACE reads via MiXCR and lists one record per CDR3 protein. The sample comprises about 1,000,000 distinct CDR3 sequences, more than 35% of which are singletons, and approximately 17% rests with the top ten. Specimen: blood. All receptors come from a woman aged 60-70 years in good health.

V is TRBV2 and J is TRBJ2-1, with D uncertain. The CDR3 is 12 residues long. CDR1 and CDR2 from the germline V gene are SNHLY and FYNNEI. V lost 8 bases and J 4 bases, leaving 9 bases between the germline ends. Here the CDR3 DNA reads TGTGCCAGCGTCTCGGGTTACAATGAGCAGTTCTTC. It translates to CASVSGYNEQFF.

This clonotype has just a few counts. The rearrangement joins TRBV29-1 to TRBJ2-7, with D unclear. Trimming removed 6 bases at V and 0 bases at J, with 12 bases between. This CDR3 has 13 residues. The germline gives CDR1 SQVTM, CDR2 ANQGSEA. The CDR3 sequence is CSVRTTHSYEQYF. As DNA, the CDR3 is TGCAGCGTCCGGACCACTCACTCCTACGAGCAGTACTTC.

This clonotype was observed a handful of times. The rearrangement links TRBV15 to TRBJ1-2, with D possibly matching TRBD1 (5 bases). The germline CDR1 and CDR2 sequences are LNHNV and YYDKDF (reference sequence). This CDR3 is built from 14 residues. V lost 3 bases, J lost 6 bases, and 14 bases lay in between. CDR3 region: CATSRKTVWDGYTF. The CDR3 nucleotides read TGTGCCACCAGCAGGAAGACAGTCTGGGATGGCTACACCTTC. The complete variable domain, with remaining parts taken from reference TRBV15 and TRBJ1-2, reads DAMVIQNPRYQVTQFGKPVTLSCSQTLNHNVMYWYQQKSSQAPKLLFHYYDKDFNNEADTPDNFQSRRPNTSFCFLDIRSPGLGDTAMYLCATSRKTVWDGYTFGSGTRLTVV.

The V gene is TRBV20-1, the J gene TRBJ2-1, with 12 nucleotides matching TRBD2. The germline V gene has CDR1 DFQATT and CDR2 SNEGSKA (reference sequence). Trimming at V came to 0 bases and at J to 7 bases, leaving 10 bases not matched to a gene. This CDR3 is 17 amino acids long. The CDR3 region has the DNA TGCAGTGCTAGAGATCGAGGGCTAGCGGGAGGGGTGAATGAGCAGTTCTTC. Protein sequence: CSARDRGLAGGVNEQFF.

This clonotype has at least ten counts. The genes are TRBV29-1 and TRBJ2-7; 7 nucleotides line up with TRBD2. The CDR3 contains 15 residues. Germline V CDR1 and CDR2: SQVTM, ANQGSEA. J gave up 0 bases and V 2 bases, and 7 bases lay outside the gene matches. This chain's CDR3 is CSVENFRGGSYEQYF. In nucleotides, the CDR3 is TGCAGCGTTGAAAATTTTCGCGGGGGCTCCTACGAGCAGTACTTC.

V and J are TRBV9 and TRBJ2-1; D tentatively reads TRBD1 or TRBD2 (5 bases each). The assigned J gene may be wrong: the sequence end matches TRBJ2-7 better. The length of the CDR3 is 15 residues. Germline lookup yields CDR1 SGDLS and CDR2 YYNGEE. CDR3 residues: CASSVVGEPYNEQYF. The DNA of the CDR3 is TGTGCCAGCAGCGTAGTAGGGGAGCCTTACAATGAGCAGTACTTC.